In this sample, the clone carrying this T cell receptor (beta chain) turned up many times. Its cognate antigen is unknown. These data originate in a study of human T cells and chemical hapten exposure. Turning to the study itself: TCR yields per sample varied mostly from small pooled library volume differences.

The CDR3 contains 15 residues. The trim removed 5 bases at V and 4 bases at J, leaving 9 bases unmatched. CDR1 is DFQATT, CDR2 SNEGSKA, per germline (reference sequence). A single record per CDR3 protein comes from TCRdb applying MiXCR to the RACE reads. The data contain approximately 350,000 distinct CDR3 sequences, around 7% of them singletons. Findings and caveats of the study: Those TCRs sitting above 1 in 1000 frequency stayed the same with DPC sensitization.

Described time point: patch test 1, 2 weeks after DPC sensitization. Sample treatment: therapeutic diphenylcyclopropenone sensitization with weekly scalp DPC. Alopecia patients deemed DPC-suitable, aged 18 to 70, excluding pregnancy. The V and J genes are TRBV20-1 and TRBJ1-5, with TRBD1 matching over 9 bases. This TCR came from a young woman with alopecia areata. Some clones in this sample may be carry-over from other donors' samples. The source was whole blood, collected in connection with sensitization to the hapten diphenylcyclopropenone (DPC). The CDR3 nucleotides are TGCAGTGCTCCGGTAGGGACAGGGAGGAATCAGCCCCAGCATTTT. As protein: CSAPVGTGRNQPQHF.